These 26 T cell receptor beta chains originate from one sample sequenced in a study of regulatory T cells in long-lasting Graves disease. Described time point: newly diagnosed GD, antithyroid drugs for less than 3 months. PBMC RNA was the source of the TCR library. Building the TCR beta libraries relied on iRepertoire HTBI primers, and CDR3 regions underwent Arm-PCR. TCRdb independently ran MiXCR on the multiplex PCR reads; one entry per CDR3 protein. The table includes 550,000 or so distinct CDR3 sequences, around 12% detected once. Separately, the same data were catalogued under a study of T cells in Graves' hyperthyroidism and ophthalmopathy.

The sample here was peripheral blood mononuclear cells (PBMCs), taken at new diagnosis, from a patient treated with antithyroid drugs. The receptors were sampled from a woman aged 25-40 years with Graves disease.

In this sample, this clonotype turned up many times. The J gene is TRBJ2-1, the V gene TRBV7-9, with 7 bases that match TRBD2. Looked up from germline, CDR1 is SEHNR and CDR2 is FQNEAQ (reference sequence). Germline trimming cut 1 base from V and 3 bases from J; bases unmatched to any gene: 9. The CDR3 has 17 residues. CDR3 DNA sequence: TGTGCCAGCAGCTTAGGGGGCACTAGCGCTTTCTACAATGAGCAGTTCTTC. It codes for CASSLGGTSAFYNEQFF.

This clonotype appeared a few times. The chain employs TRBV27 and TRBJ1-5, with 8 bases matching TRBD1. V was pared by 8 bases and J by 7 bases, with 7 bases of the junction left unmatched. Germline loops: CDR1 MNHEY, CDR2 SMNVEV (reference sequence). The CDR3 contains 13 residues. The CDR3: CASGQGAWQPQHF. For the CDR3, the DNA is TGTGCCAGCGGGCAGGGGGCTTGGCAGCCCCAGCATTTT.

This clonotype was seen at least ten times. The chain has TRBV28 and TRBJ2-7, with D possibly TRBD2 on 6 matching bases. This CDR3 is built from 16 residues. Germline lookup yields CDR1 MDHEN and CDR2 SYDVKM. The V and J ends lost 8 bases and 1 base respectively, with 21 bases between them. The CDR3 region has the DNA TGTGCCAGCCCCCCCTCGTCGGAGGGACGGTCCTACGAGCAGTACTTC. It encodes CASPPSSEGRSYEQYF.

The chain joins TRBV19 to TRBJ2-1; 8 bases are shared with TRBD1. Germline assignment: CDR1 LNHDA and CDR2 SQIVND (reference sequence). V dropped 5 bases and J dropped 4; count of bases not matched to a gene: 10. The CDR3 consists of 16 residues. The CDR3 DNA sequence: TGTGCCAGTAGTGGGTTCGGAACAGGGGGATACAATGAGCAGTTCTTC. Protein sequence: CASSGFGTGGYNEQFF.

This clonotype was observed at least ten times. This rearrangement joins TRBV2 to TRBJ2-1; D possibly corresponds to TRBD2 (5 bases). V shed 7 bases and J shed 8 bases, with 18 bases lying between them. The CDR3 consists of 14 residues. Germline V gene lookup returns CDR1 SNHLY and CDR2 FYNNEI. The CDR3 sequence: CASILPDSRHEQFF. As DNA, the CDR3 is TGTGCCAGCATTTTACCGGACTCGCGCCATGAGCAGTTCTTC.

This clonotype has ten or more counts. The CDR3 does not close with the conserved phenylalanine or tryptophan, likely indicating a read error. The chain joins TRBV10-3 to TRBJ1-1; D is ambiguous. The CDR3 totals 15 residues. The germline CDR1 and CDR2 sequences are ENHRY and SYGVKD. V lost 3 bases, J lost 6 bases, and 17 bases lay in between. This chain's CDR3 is CAISDSFVGQPEAFL. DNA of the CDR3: TGTGCCATCAGTGATTCGTTTGTCGGCCAGCCTGAAGCTTTCCTT.

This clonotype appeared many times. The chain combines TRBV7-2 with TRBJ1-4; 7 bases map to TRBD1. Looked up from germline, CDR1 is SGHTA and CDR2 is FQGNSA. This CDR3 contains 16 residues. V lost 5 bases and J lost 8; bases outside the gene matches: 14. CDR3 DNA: TGTGCCAGCAGCCCGACAGGGACTAAACCCTGGGAAAAACTGTTTTTT. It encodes CASSPTGTKPWEKLFF.

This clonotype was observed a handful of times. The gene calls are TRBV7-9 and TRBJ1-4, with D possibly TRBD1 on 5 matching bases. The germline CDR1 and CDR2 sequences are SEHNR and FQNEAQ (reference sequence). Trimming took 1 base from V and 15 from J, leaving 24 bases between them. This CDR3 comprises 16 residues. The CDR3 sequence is CASSLVDGQGGNFVFF. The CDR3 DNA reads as TGTGCCAGCAGCTTAGTCGACGGACAAGGTGGAAATTTTGTGTTTTTT.

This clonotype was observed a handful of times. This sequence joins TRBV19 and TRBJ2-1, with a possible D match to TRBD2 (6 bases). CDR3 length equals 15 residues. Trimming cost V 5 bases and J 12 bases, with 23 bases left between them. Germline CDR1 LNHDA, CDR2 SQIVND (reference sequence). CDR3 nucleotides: TGTGCCAGTAGTTTCCGACTGGGGGGAGCGGATGGGCAGTTCTTC. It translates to CASSFRLGGADGQFF.

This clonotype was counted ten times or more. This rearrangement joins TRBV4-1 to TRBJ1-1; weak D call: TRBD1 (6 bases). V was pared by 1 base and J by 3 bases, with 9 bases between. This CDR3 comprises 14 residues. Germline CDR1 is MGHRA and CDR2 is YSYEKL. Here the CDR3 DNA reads TGCGCCAGCAGCCAAGGGGGGCACTACACTGAAGCTTTCTTT. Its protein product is CASSQGGHYTEAFF.

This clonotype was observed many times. The CDR3 reads CASSLRQGLEAFF. The CDR3 region has the DNA TGTGCCAGCAGCTTACGACAGGGGCTTGAAGCTTTCTTT. The chain joins TRBV7-2 to TRBJ1-1; 8 bases line up with TRBD1. The CDR3 loop spans 13 amino acids. Germline CDR1 and CDR2: SGHTA and FQGNSA. Trimming cost V 2 bases and J 7 bases; bases outside gene matches: 3.

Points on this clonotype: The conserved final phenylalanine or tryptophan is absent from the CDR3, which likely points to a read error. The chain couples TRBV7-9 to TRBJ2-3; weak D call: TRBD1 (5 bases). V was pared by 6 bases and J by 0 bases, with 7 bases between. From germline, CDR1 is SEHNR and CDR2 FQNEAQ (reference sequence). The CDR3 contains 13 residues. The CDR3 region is CASRTGSTDTQYC. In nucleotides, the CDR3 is TGTGCCAGCAGAACAGGAAGCACAGATACGCAGTATTGT.

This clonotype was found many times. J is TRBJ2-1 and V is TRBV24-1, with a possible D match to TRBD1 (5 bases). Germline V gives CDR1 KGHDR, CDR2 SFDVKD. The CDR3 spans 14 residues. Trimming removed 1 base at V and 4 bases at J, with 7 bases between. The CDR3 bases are TGTGCCACCAGTGATTTAAGGGGTTACAATGAGCAGTTCTTC. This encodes CATSDLRGYNEQFF.

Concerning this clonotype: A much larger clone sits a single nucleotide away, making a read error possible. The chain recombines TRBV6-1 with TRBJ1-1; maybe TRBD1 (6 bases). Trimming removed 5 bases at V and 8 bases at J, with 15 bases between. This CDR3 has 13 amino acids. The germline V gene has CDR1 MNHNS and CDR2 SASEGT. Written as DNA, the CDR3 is TGTGCCAGCAGTCGAGGGGGGACAATCGAAGCTTTCTTT. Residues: CASSRGGTIEAFF.

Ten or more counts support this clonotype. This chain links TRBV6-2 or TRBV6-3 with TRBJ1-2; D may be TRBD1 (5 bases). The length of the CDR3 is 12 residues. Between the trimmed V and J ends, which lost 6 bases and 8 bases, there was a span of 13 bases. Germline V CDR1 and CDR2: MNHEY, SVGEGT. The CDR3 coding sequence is TGTGCCAGCAGGAAGGGGCCAGGGGGCTACACCTTC. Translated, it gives CASRKGPGGYTF.

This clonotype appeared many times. In nucleotides, the CDR3 is TGCAGCTGGGGGGGGACGTCCTACAATGAGCAGTTCTTC. Protein: CSWGGTSYNEQFF. The gene calls are TRBV29-1 and TRBJ2-1, with TRBD2 matching over 7 bases. CDR1 is SQVTM, CDR2 ANQGSEA, per germline. J was trimmed by 1 base and V by 8 bases; bases with no gene match: 5. The CDR3 contains 13 residues.

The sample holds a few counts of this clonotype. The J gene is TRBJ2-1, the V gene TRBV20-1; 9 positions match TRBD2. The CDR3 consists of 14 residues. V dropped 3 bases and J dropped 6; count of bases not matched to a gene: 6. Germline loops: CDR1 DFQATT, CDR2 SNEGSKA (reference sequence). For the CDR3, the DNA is TGCAGTGCTAGGGGGGGGACTAGCCGCAATGAGCAGTTCTTC. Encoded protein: CSARGGTSRNEQFF.

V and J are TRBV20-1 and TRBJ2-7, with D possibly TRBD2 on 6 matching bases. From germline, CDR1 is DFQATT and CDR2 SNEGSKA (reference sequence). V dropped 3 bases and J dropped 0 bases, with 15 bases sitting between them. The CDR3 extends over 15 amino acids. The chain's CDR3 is CSARDSSGLSYEQYF. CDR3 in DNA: TGCAGTGCTAGGGATTCCAGCGGGCTCTCCTACGAGCAGTACTTC.

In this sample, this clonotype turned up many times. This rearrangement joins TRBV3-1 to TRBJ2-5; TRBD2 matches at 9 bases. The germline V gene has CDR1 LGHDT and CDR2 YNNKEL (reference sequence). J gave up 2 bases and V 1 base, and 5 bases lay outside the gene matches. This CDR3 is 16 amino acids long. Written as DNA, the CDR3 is TGTGCCAGCAGCCAAGTGGGAGCGGGAGGACAAGAGACCCAGTACTTC. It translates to CASSQVGAGGQETQYF.

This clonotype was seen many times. The chain's CDR3 is CASRVTSGTEAFF. The CDR3 DNA follows: TGTGCCAGCAGAGTTACGTCCGGGACTGAAGCTTTCTTT. This chain links TRBV6-1 with TRBJ1-1; D gene ambiguous. The CDR3 is 13 residues long. The germline V and J ends were trimmed by 6 bases and 5 bases, with 13 bases remaining between them. Looked up from germline, CDR1 is MNHNS and CDR2 is SASEGT.

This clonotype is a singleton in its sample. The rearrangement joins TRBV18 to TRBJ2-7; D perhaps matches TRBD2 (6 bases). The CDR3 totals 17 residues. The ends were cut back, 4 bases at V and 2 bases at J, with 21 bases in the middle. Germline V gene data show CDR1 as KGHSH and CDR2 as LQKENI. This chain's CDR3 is CASSLGTGGGSTYEQYF. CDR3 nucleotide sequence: TGTGCCAGCTCACTTGGGACTGGTGGGGGGAGTACCTACGAGCAGTACTTC.

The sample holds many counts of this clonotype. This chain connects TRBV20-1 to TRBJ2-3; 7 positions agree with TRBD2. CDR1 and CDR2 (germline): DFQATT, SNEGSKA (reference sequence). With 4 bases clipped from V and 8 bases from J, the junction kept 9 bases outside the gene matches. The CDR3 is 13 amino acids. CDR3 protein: CSATAPGEGTQYF. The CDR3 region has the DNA TGCAGTGCTACCGCCCCGGGGGAGGGTACGCAGTATTTT.

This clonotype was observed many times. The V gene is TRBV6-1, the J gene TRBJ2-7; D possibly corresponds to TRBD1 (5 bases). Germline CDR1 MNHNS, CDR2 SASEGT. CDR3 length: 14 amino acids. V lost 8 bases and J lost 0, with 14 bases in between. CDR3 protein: CASVGHSISYEQYF. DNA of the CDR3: TGTGCCAGCGTTGGACACTCGATCTCCTACGAGCAGTACTTC.

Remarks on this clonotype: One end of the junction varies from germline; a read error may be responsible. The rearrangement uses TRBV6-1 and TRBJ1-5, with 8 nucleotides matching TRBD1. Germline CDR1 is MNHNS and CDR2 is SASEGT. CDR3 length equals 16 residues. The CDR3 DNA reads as TGTGCCAGCAGTGAACAGGCAGGGGGCTTCAATCAGCTCCAGCATTTT. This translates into CASSEQAGGFNQLQHF.

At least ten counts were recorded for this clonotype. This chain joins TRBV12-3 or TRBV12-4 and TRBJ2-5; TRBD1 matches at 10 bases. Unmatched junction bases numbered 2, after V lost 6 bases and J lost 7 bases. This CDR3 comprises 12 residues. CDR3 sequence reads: CASRRDRGTQYF. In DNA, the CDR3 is TGTGCCAGCAGGCGGGACAGGGGGACCCAGTACTTC.

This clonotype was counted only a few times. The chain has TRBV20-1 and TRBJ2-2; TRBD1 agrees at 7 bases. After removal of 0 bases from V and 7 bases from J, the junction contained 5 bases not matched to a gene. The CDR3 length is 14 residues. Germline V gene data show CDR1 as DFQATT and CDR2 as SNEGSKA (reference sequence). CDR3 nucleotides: TGCAGTGCTAGAGATACTAGGGGGCTCGGGGAGCTGTTTTTT. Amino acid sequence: CSARDTRGLGELFF.